Presented here are 13 T cell receptor beta chains from one specimen sequenced in a study of metastatic and nonmetastatic thyroid tumors. Each patient went into thyroid surgery without having received any treatment. TCRdb re-called clones from the PCR reads using MiXCR. The profile shows 20,000 to 25,000 clones, roughly 22% of them singletons. Sequencing was done on a sample of tumor tissue. The receptors come from a female donor with papillary thyroid cancer or a benign thyroid nodule (not recorded which). Some clones in this sample may be carry-over from other donors' samples.

This clone came up a few times. The chain combines TRBV12-3 or TRBV12-4 with TRBJ2-2; a possible D gene is TRBD2 (6 bases). The CDR3 spans 12 residues. Trimming left V 6 bases short and J 8 bases short, with 10 bases between. The CDR3: CASRERGGELFF. The CDR3 nucleotides read TGTGCCAGCAGAGAACGGGGGGGGGAGCTGTTTTTT.

Judged by abundance, this clone is medium-sized (0.01 to 0.1%). J is TRBJ2-2 and V is TRBV19; D is ambiguous. There are 13 residues in the CDR3. V shed 3 bases and J shed 5 bases, with 7 bases lying between them. CDR1 LNHDA and CDR2 SQIVND come from the germline V gene (reference sequence). The CDR3 protein is CASSILRTGELFF. The CDR3, as DNA: TGTGCCAGTAGTATCCTCAGGACCGGGGAGCTGTTTTTT.

The chain recombines TRBV7-3 with TRBJ2-1, with 12 bases identical to TRBD2. Germline CDR1 is SGHTA and CDR2 is FQGTGA. This CDR3 contains 15 residues. With V trimmed by 4 bases and J by 8 bases, 6 bases remained unmatched. The CDR3 DNA reads as TGTGCCAGCAGCTCCGGGACTAGCGGGTTGGATGAGCAGTTCTTC. Protein sequence: CASSSGTSGLDEQFF.

This clone was detected only a few times. This chain joins TRBV28 and TRBJ2-2, with D unclear. The V end lost 9 bases, the J end lost 8 bases, and 16 bases lay between the germline ends. The CDR3 extends over 13 amino acids. Germline lookup yields CDR1 MDHEN and CDR2 SYDVKM. This chain's CDR3 is CARSPPGTGELFF. DNA of the CDR3: TGTGCCAGAAGCCCCCCAGGCACAGGGGAGCTGTTTTTT.

The rearrangement links TRBV9 to TRBJ2-7, with a weak D call TRBD2 (5 bases). CDR1 is SGDLS and CDR2 is YYNGEE in the germline V gene. V was cut by 4 bases and J by 7 bases, with 15 bases left in between. The CDR3 spans 13 residues. As DNA, the CDR3 is TGTGCCAGCAGCCTAGCCCCAGCACTTGAGCAGTACTTC. Translation gives CASSLAPALEQYF.

This clone was picked up many times. The V call is TRBV20-1, the J call TRBJ2-5; tentatively, D is TRBD2 (5 bases). The CDR3 spans 15 residues. The V end lost 4 bases, the J end lost 5 bases, and 20 bases lay between the germline ends. The V gene's germline CDR1 is DFQATT and CDR2 SNEGSKA (reference sequence). This CDR3 is CSATSLTCRGETQYF. DNA for the CDR3: TGCAGTGCTACAAGTTTAACCTGCCGAGGGGAGACCCAGTACTTC.

In its sample, this clone ranks as medium-sized. The genes are TRBV19 and TRBJ1-1, with a possible D match to TRBD1 (5 bases). The CDR3 is 14 amino acids. The V and J ends lost 5 bases and 3 bases respectively, with 13 bases between them. From germline, CDR1 is LNHDA and CDR2 SQIVND (reference sequence). The CDR3 DNA is TGTGCCAGTAGTTCCGGGGGGGGGTACACTGAAGCTTTCTTT. It encodes CASSSGGGYTEAFF.

This clone was seen ten or more times. This rearrangement joins TRBV7-9 to TRBJ1-1; D is perhaps TRBD1 (6 bases). The V end was cut by 5 bases, the J end by 4 bases, with 17 bases between. The CDR3 runs 15 residues. Germline CDR1 reads SEHNR; CDR2 reads FQNEAQ (reference sequence). The CDR3 DNA is TGTGCCAGCAGCGACCTCAGGGGAATTAGCACTGAAGCTTTCTTT. This translates into CASSDLRGISTEAFF.

With respect to this clone: One end of the junction varies from germline; a read error may be responsible. The chain links TRBV28 to TRBJ2-1; TRBD1 is a possible D gene (5 bases). Germline assignment: CDR1 MDHEN and CDR2 SYDVKM. The CDR3 loop spans 14 amino acids. DNA for the CDR3: TGTGCCAGCATTCCTAGGGGCTCACAGGCGGAGCATTTCTTC. Protein product: CASIPRGSQAEHFF.

This clone was counted many times. The rearrangement joins TRBV5-6 to TRBJ2-5; possibly TRBD1 for D (5 bases). The CDR3 is 16 amino acids. CDR1 is SGHDT and CDR2 is YYEEEE in the germline V gene. Trimming shortened V by 1 base and J by 4 bases, and 17 bases separated the two germline ends. Here the CDR3 reads CASSLRGQSLAETQYF. The CDR3 nucleotides are TGTGCCAGCAGCTTGAGGGGCCAAAGCCTGGCAGAGACCCAGTACTTC. Filled out from reference TRBV5-6 and TRBJ2-5, the complete variable domain reads DAGVTQSPTHLIKTRGQQVTLRCSPKSGHDTVSWYQQALGQGPQFIFQYYEEEERQRGNFPDRFSGHQFPNYSSELNVNALLLGDSALYLCASSLRGQSLAETQYFGPGTRLLVL.

This clone has more than one count but fewer than ten. A much larger clone is a single base away; this may be a read error. The chain carries TRBV3-1 and TRBJ2-5, with D possibly matching TRBD1 (6 bases). The CDR3 totals 13 residues. V lost 3 bases to trimming and J lost 3 bases, with 8 bases between them. Germline assignment: CDR1 LGHDT and CDR2 YNNKEL (reference sequence). The CDR3 spells CASSHWTEETQYF. The CDR3 DNA reads as TGTGCCAGCAGCCACTGGACAGAAGAGACCCAGTACTTC.

This clone has a count of ten or more. J is TRBJ1-1 and V is TRBV7-9; D not certain. V was trimmed by 7 bases and J by 0 bases, leaving 15 bases between them. The CDR3 consists of 15 residues. Germline-derived CDR1 and CDR2 are SEHNR and FQNEAQ (reference sequence). CDR3 nucleotide sequence: TGTGCCAGCATCTTTCGTGGGGAGCTGAACACTGAAGCTTTCTTT. Translation gives CASIFRGELNTEAFF.

This clone has more than one count but fewer than ten. V usage is TRBV12-3 or TRBV12-4 and J usage is TRBJ2-7, with TRBD2 identical over 13 bases. The trim removed 5 bases at V and 4 bases at J, leaving 11 bases unmatched. The CDR3 runs 17 residues. The DNA for the CDR3 is TGTGCCAGCAGTCTCACCGGACTAGCGGGAGAATGGTACGAGCAGTACTTC. It codes for CASSLTGLAGEWYEQYF.